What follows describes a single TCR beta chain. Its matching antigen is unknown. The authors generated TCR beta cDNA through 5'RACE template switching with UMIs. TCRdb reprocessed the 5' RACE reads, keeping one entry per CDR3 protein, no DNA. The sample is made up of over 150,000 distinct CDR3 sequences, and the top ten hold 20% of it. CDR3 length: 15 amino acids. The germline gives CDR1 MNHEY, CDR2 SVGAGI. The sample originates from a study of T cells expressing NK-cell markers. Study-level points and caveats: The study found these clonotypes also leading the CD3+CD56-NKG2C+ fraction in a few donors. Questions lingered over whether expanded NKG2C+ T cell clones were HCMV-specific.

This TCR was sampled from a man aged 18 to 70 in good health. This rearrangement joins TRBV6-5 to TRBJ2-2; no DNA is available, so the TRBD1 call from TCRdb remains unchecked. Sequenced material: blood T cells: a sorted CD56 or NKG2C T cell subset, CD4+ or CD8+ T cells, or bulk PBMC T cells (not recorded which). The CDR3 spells CASSYSQGWAGELFF.